A selection of T cell receptor beta chains follows, all from one sample in a study of T-cell reconstitution after alpha-beta-depleted transplantation in children. TCRdb re-derived calls from the PCR reads in MiXCR, one entry per CDR3 protein. The sample contains 450,000 to 550,000 distinct CDR3 sequences, over 10% of which appear only once. The sample in question was PBMCs, mostly from graft donor cells, obtained 180 days after TCRalphabeta/CD19-depleted stem cell transplant. These receptors all come from a female patient aged 2 to 10 who had a stem cell transplant for aplastic anemia, so the T cells may come from the graft donor. CDR3s include the opening cysteine and the closing phenylalanine or tryptophan. The order of the fields is J gene, D gene, clone size, V gene, CDR3 DNA, CDR3 protein. A D gene is named only where the DNA matches it firmly. A clone size is listed for some rows: how often the clone was seen (once, few, many), or a class if it is expanded.

>TRBJ2-1|.|many|TRBV29-1
TGCAGCGTTGGAAGGACTGGCTGGGAGCAGTTCTTC
CSVGRTGWEQFF
>TRBJ2-5|TRBD1|.|TRBV29-1
TGCAGCGTGGGTCGTGGGACAGGGGGCTGGGAGACCCAGTACTTC
CSVGRGTGGWETQYF
>TRBJ2-5|.|few|TRBV7-9
TGTGCCAGCAGCTTAGTTCCCGGCCATGAAGAGACCCAGTACTTC
CASSLVPGHEETQYF
>TRBJ2-5|.|.|TRBV29-1
TGCAGCATGGCCTGGCGGTATTCTCAAGAGACCCAGTACTTC
CSMAWRYSQETQYF
>TRBJ2-6|TRBD1|.|TRBV6-2/TRBV6-3
TGTGCCAGCAGTTACCAAACAGGGGAAGTATCAGGGGCCAACGTCCTGACTTTC
CASSYQTGEVSGANVLTF
>TRBJ2-3|.|few|TRBV6-2/TRBV6-3
TGTGCCAGCGGGTACGGGACAGATACGCAGTATTTT
CASGYGTDTQYF
>TRBJ2-2|.|few|TRBV27
TGTGCCAGCAGTGCCTTGGCGGCGAGGACCGGGGAGCTGTTTTTT
CASSALAARTGELFF
>TRBJ2-5|.|few|TRBV5-1
TGCGCCAGCAGCTTGTCAGGGGTCACAGAGACCCAGTACTTC
CASSLSGVTETQYF
>TRBJ1-1|.|.|TRBV29-1
TGCAGCGTTAGGGGGGCGGGAGGGTTGGACACTGAAGCTTTCTTT
CSVRGAGGLDTEAFF
>TRBJ2-3|.|few|TRBV20-1
TGCAGTCCGTTGGAGTGGGAGCGGGATACGCAGTATTTT
CSPLEWERDTQYF
>TRBJ2-6|.|few|TRBV27
TGTGCCAGCAGCCCGCAGGGCTTTGTTAACTCTGGGGCCAACGTCCTGACTTTC
CASSPQGFVNSGANVLTF
>TRBJ2-1|.|many|TRBV7-8
TGTGCCAGCAGCCTTCTCGGACCGGGCTCCTACAATGAGCAGTTCTTC
CASSLLGPGSYNEQFF
>TRBJ1-2|.|few|TRBV7-2
TGTGCCAGCAGCTTAGTTCGAGGGGGGCAAGGCTACACCTTC
CASSLVRGGQGYTF
>TRBJ2-2|.|.|TRBV4-3
TGCGCCTGCAGCCAAGGAGAGTTCGGGGAGCTGTTTTTT
CACSQGEFGELFF
>TRBJ1-1|.|few|TRBV28
TGTGCCACTACCCTCCACAACACTGAAGCTTTCTTT
CATTLHNTEAFF
>TRBJ1-1|.|few|TRBV27
TGTGCCAGCAGTACACGGACCCTGAACACTGAAGCTTTCTTT
CASSTRTLNTEAFF
>TRBJ2-3|TRBD2|.|TRBV11-3
TGTGCCAGCAGCTCGGGCTGGCGGGAGAGAGAGACAGATACGCAGTATTTT
CASSSGWRERETDTQYF
>TRBJ1-1|.|few|TRBV18
TGTGCCAGCTCACCGAGACAGATAAACACTGAAGCTTTCTTT
CASSPRQINTEAFF
>TRBJ1-1|.|few|TRBV7-8
TGTGCCAGCAGCCCCATTGGGGGTTGGAACACTGAAGCTTTCTTT
CASSPIGGWNTEAFF
>TRBJ2-1|.|few|TRBV9
TGTGCCAGCGGAGATGCGGAGGGCCTGTTCAATGAGCAGTTCTTC
CASGDAEGLFNEQFF
>TRBJ1-2|.|.|TRBV28
TGTGCCAGCAGTTTGGGGAACAGCTATGGCTACACCTTC
CASSLGNSYGYTF
>TRBJ2-3|.|.|TRBV27
TGTGCCAGCAGGGCCTCCCCCACGACAGATACGCAGTATTTT
CASRASPTTDTQYF
>TRBJ1-1|.|few|TRBV28
TGTGGGTTACGTACGAACACTGAAGCTTTCTTT
CGLRTNTEAFF
>TRBJ2-6|TRBD1|few|TRBV18
TGTGCCAGCTCACCTGGGTTTGGACAGGTTAGCTCTGGGGCCAACGTCCTGACTTTC
CASSPGFGQVSSGANVLTF
>TRBJ2-4|.|few|TRBV29-1
TGCTCCGCCTGGTCGATAGCCAAAAACATTCAGTACTTC
CSAWSIAKNIQYF
>TRBJ2-1|TRBD1|.|TRBV28
TGTGCCAGCAGTTTTTGGGGACAGGGCCACAATGAGCAGTTCTTC
CASSFWGQGHNEQFF
>TRBJ2-7|.|.|TRBV7-9
TGTGCCAGCAGCTTGGTCCAGGGCGTATACGAGCAGTACTTC
CASSLVQGVYEQYF
>TRBJ1-3|TRBD1|few|TRBV20-1
TGCAGTGCTAGAGATGAATACAGGGGTCCTGGAAACACCATATATTTT
CSARDEYRGPGNTIYF
>TRBJ2-6|.|.|TRBV11-2
TGTGCCAGCAGCTTAGTAGGGGGTTTGGGTTCTGGGGCCAACGTCCTGACTTTC
CASSLVGGLGSGANVLTF
>TRBJ1-1|.|.|TRBV10-3
TGTGCCATCAGTGAGTTCAGGGGAGGCACTGAAGCTTTCTTT
CAISEFRGGTEAFF
>TRBJ2-1|.|few|TRBV5-1
TGCGCCAGCAGCTTGGCCGTACCTAGCCCCGAGTTCTTC
CASSLAVPSPEFF
>TRBJ1-6|.|.|TRBV28
TGTGCCAGCAGTTTTGGGGGCCGGGCACCCCTCCACTTT
CASSFGGRAPLHF
>TRBJ2-1|TRBD2|.|TRBV7-3
TGTGCCAGCAGCTGCGGACTAGCGGGGGCATACAATGAGCAGTTCTTC
CASSCGLAGAYNEQFF
>TRBJ1-2|.|.|TRBV7-2
TGTGCCAGCAGCCCAAGGGGGATCCGTGGTGGCTACACCTTC
CASSPRGIRGGYTF
>TRBJ2-1|TRBD1|.|TRBV11-2
TGTGCCAGCAGGTACTGGGACAGGGGATTGAATGAGCAGTTCTTC
CASRYWDRGLNEQFF
>TRBJ2-7|TRBD2|few|TRBV15
TGTGCCACCAGCAGAGAAGAAGGATGTAGCGGGAGGATTAACGAGCAGTACTTC
CATSREEGCSGRINEQYF
>TRBJ1-5|.|.|TRBV27
TGTGCCAGCAGTCACCGCGGGGGTGGCAATCAGCCCCAGCATTTT
CASSHRGGGNQPQHF
>TRBJ2-1|.|few|TRBV24-1
TGTGCCACCAGTGCGAAGACCCCAAGCACGTTGCATGAGCAGTTCTTC
CATSAKTPSTLHEQFF
>TRBJ2-7|.|medium-sized|TRBV12-3/TRBV12-4
TGTGCCAGCAGTTTTGTTGTGGGCTACGAGCAGTACTTC
CASSFVVGYEQYF
>TRBJ1-1|.|few|TRBV6-5
TGTGCCAGCAGTAACCCGCCGAAGAACACTGAAGCTTTCTTT
CASSNPPKNTEAFF
>TRBJ1-5|.|few|TRBV7-8
TGTGCCAGCAGCTTAGGAGGTTCGGGCAATCAGCCCCAGCATTTT
CASSLGGSGNQPQHF
>TRBJ2-2|.|.|TRBV4-3
TGCGCCAGCAACCAAGATGGGCTAGCGCCGAACACCGGGGAGCTGTTTTTT
CASNQDGLAPNTGELFF